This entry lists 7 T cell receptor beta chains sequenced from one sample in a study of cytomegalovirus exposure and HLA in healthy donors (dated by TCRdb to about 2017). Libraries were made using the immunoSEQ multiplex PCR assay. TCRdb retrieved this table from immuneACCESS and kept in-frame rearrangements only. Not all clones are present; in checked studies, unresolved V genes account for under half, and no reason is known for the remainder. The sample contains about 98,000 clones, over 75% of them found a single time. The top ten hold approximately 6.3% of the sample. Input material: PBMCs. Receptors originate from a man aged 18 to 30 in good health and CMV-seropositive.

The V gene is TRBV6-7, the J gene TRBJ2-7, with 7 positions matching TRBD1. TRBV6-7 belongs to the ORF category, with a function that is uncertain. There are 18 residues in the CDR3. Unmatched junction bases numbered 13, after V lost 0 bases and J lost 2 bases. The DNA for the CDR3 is TGTGCCAGCAGTTACTCGAAAGTAGGGGCCCAGGGGGCCTACGAGCAGTACTTC. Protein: CASSYSKVGAQGAYEQYF.

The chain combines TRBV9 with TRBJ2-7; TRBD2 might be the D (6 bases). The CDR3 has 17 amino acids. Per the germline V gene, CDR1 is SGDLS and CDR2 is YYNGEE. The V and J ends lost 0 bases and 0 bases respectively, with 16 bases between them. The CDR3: CASSVDLLAYRSYEQYF. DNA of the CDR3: TGTGCCAGCAGCGTAGACCTACTAGCATACCGCTCCTACGAGCAGTACTTC.

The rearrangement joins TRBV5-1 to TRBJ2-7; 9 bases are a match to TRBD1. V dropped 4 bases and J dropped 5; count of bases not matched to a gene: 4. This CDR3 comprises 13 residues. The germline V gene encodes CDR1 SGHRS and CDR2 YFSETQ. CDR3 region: CASSRDRANEQYF. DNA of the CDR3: TGCGCCAGCAGCCGGGACAGGGCAAACGAGCAGTACTTC.

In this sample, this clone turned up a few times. Written as DNA, the CDR3 is TGCGCCAGCAGCCCGGTATTAAGCTCCTACGAGCAGTACTTC. As protein: CASSPVLSSYEQYF. V is TRBV4-3 and J is TRBJ2-7, with D hard to call. Trimming stripped 4 bases from V and 0 bases from J, with 10 bases between. CDR3 length: 14 amino acids. Per germline, CDR1 LGHNA and CDR2 YSLEER.

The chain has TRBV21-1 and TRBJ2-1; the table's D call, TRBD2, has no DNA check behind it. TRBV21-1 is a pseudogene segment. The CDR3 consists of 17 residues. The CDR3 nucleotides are TGTGCCAGCAGCAAAAAACCCGCCGGGACTACGTCCAATGAGCAGTTCTTC. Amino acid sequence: CASSKKPAGTTSNEQFF.

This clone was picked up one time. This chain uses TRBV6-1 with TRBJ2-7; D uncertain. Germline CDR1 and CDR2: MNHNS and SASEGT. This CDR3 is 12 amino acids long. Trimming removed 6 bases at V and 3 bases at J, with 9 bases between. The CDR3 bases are TGTGCCAGCAGCGAGGTTGGCTACGAGCAGTACTTC. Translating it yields CASSEVGYEQYF.

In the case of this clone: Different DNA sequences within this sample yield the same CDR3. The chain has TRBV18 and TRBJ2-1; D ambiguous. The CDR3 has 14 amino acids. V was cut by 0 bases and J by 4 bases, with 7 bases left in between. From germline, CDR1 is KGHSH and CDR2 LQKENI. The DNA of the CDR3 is TGTGCCAGCTCACCACCCTCAGGATACAATGAGCAGTTCTTC. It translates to CASSPPSGYNEQFF.